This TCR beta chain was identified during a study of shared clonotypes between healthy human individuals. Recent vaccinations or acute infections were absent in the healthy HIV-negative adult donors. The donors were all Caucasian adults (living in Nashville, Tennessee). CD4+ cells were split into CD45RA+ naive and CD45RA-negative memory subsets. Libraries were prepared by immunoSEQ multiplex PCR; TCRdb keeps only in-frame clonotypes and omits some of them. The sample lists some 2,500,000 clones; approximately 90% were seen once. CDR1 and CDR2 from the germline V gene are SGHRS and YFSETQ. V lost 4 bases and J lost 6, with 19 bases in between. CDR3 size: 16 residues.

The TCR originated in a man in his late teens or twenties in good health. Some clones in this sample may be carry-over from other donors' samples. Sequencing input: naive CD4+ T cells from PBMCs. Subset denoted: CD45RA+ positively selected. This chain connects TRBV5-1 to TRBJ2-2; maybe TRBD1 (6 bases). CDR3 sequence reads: CASSTNRVGAAGELFF. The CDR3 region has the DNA TGCGCCAGCAGCACTAACAGGGTGGGGGCCGCCGGGGAGCTGTTTTTT.